Each of the 20 T cell receptor beta chains below was sequenced from the same sample in a study of blood T cell repertoires in COVID-19. The table came from immunoSEQ multiplex PCR; TCRdb's copy has only in-frame clones and leaves some out. The sample contains about 110,000 clones, around 89% of which appear only once. The sequenced sample consisted of peripheral blood. The receptors here all came from a woman aged 50 to 60 with acute or convalescent COVID-19.

The chain is built from TRBV5-5 and TRBJ1-6; 7 nucleotides line up with TRBD1. V dropped 0 bases and J dropped 9; count of bases not matched to a gene: 6. Germline lookup yields CDR1 SGHKS and CDR2 YYEKEE (reference sequence). The CDR3 extends over 15 amino acids. CDR3 region: CASSLEGQPSSPLHF. The CDR3, as DNA: TGTGCCAGCAGCTTGGAGGGACAGCCAAGTTCACCCCTCCACTTT.

The V and J genes are TRBV11-2 and TRBJ2-1, with TRBD2 matching over 11 bases. In germline, CDR1 is SGHAT, CDR2 FQNNGV. The CDR3 runs to 15 residues. V trimming: 1 base; J trimming: 5 bases; junction bases outside the gene matches: 1. In nucleotides, the CDR3 is TGTGCCAGCAGCTTAGGACTAGCGGGACACAATGAGCAGTTCTTC. It translates to CASSLGLAGHNEQFF.

This clone was seen just once. The chain couples TRBV5-8 to TRBJ1-3, with TRBD1 identical over 8 bases. Germline assignment: CDR1 SGHTS and CDR2 YDEGEE. The CDR3 contains 15 residues. The V and J ends lost 5 bases and 0 bases, in that order; junction bases with no gene match: 4. CDR3 DNA sequence: TGTGCCAGCAGTTTCGACAGGGGCTCTGGAAACACCATATATTTT. Protein sequence: CASSFDRGSGNTIYF.

This chain joins TRBV10-3 and TRBJ1-1; D is possibly TRBD1 (6 bases). Germline V gives CDR1 ENHRY, CDR2 SYGVKD. The CDR3 runs 13 residues. Trimming cost V 5 bases and J 4 bases, with 11 bases left between them. The CDR3, as DNA: TGTGCCATCAGTTTACAGGGTGCCACTGAAGCTTTCTTT. It codes for CAISLQGATEAFF.

The J gene is TRBJ2-3, the V gene TRBV30; the D gene is possibly TRBD1 (6 bases). There are 15 residues in the CDR3. The germline gives CDR1 GTSNPN, CDR2 SVGIG (reference sequence). V was clipped by 3 bases and J by 2 bases, with 15 bases between them. The CDR3 spells CAWSLLRGDTDTQYF. The CDR3 coding sequence is TGTGCCTGGAGCCTACTCAGGGGAGACACAGATACGCAGTATTTT.

V is TRBV14 and J is TRBJ2-3; D remains ambiguous. Trimming shortened V by 0 bases and J by 1 base, and 8 bases separated the two germline ends. CDR3 length: 15 residues. The V gene's germline CDR1 is SGHDN and CDR2 FVKESK. CDR3: CASSQDSFRTDTQYF. DNA for the CDR3: TGTGCCAGCAGCCAAGACTCCTTTCGCACAGATACGCAGTATTTT.

The chain uses TRBV9 and TRBJ2-2; TRBD1 agrees at 8 bases. The CDR3 is made up of 16 amino acids. V trimming: 4 bases; J trimming: 5 bases; junction bases outside the gene matches: 10. Per germline, CDR1 SGDLS and CDR2 YYNGEE. The CDR3 nucleotides are TGTGCCAGCAGCATCACTGGGGACAGGAAGACCGGGGAGCTGTTTTTT. Translation gives CASSITGDRKTGELFF.

The rearrangement uses TRBV24-1 and TRBJ2-1, with 8 bases identical to TRBD2. Germline V gives CDR1 KGHDR, CDR2 SFDVKD. This CDR3 spans 16 amino acids. The trim removed 5 bases at V and 7 bases at J, leaving 12 bases unmatched. The DNA for the CDR3 is TGTGCCACCAGTGCCGCGGGGGCGGGAGGAACTAATGAGCAGTTCTTC. It yields the protein CATSAAGAGGTNEQFF.

The chain combines TRBV4-1 with TRBJ1-2; D is uncertain. Germline assignment: CDR1 MGHRA and CDR2 YSYEKL. Between the trimmed V and J ends, which lost 0 bases and 4 bases, there was a span of 6 bases. There are 13 residues in the CDR3. CDR3 amino acids: CASSQDGSYGYTF. CDR3 coding DNA: TGCGCCAGCAGCCAAGATGGCTCCTATGGCTACACCTTC.

V usage is TRBV20-1 and J usage is TRBJ1-5; TRBD1 agrees at 10 bases. This CDR3 region has 15 residues. The junction had 8 bases not matched to a gene; V was cut back by 3 bases and J by 6 bases. The germline gives CDR1 DFQATT, CDR2 SNEGSKA (reference sequence). The CDR3 nucleotides read TGCAGTGCTAGTATCGGGACAGGGGACGGTCAGCCCCAGCATTTT. This translates into CSASIGTGDGQPQHF.

The gene calls are TRBV7-9 and TRBJ2-1; 7 positions agree with TRBD1. Per the germline V gene, CDR1 is SEHNR and CDR2 is FQNEAQ (reference sequence). V lost 5 bases and J lost 0; bases outside the gene matches: 4. This CDR3 region has 15 residues. The CDR3 sequence: CASSLDRSSYNEQFF. The DNA of the CDR3 is TGTGCCAGCAGCCTGGACAGGAGCTCCTACAATGAGCAGTTCTTC.

The rearrangement joins TRBV9 to TRBJ2-5; 8 bases match TRBD1. The germline V gene encodes CDR1 SGDLS and CDR2 YYNGEE. J was trimmed by 4 bases and V by 1 base; bases with no gene match: 6. The CDR3 has 15 residues. CDR3: CASSVRTGLLETQYF. Written as DNA, the CDR3 is TGTGCCAGCAGCGTAAGGACAGGGCTTTTAGAGACCCAGTACTTC.

The chain employs TRBV5-3 and TRBJ2-1; maybe TRBD2 (6 bases). Being an ORF, TRBV5-3 has a function that is uncertain. CDR3 length equals 14 residues. V was trimmed by 4 bases and J by 8 bases, leaving 16 bases between them. The chain's CDR3 is CARSDPGLGDEQFF. The CDR3 DNA follows: TGTGCCAGAAGCGACCCGGGACTTGGCGATGAGCAGTTCTTC.

The rearrangement links TRBV2 to TRBJ1-1; TRBD1 aligns across 8 bases. In germline, CDR1 is SNHLY, CDR2 FYNNEI. The CDR3 covers 15 residues. J was trimmed by 4 bases and V by 6 bases; bases with no gene match: 10. The CDR3, as DNA: TGTGCCAGCAGATCCGACAGGGGAAGGTCCACTGAAGCTTTCTTT. It specifies CASRSDRGRSTEAFF.

This clone has more than one count but fewer than ten. This rearrangement joins TRBV11-1 to TRBJ2-6, with 7 bases lining up with TRBD2. J gave up 3 bases and V 5 bases, and 4 bases lay outside the gene matches. Germline assignment: CDR1 SGHAT and CDR2 FQDESV (reference sequence). There are 15 residues in the CDR3. The DNA for the CDR3 is TGTGCCAGCAGCCTCGGGGGGTTTGGGGCCAACGTCCTGACTTTC. Its protein product is CASSLGGFGANVLTF.

This clone has only a few counts. The V call is TRBV3-1 (or the pseudogene TRBV3-2), the J call TRBJ2-7, with TRBD2 matching over 8 bases. The CDR3 totals 16 residues. Germline CDR1 and CDR2: LGHDT and YNNKEL (reference sequence). V shed 2 bases and J 4 bases; nucleotides not matched to a gene: 10. CDR3 in amino acids: CASSQSSGSRRYEQYF. Written as DNA, the CDR3 is TGTGCCAGCAGCCAATCCAGCGGGAGTCGTAGGTACGAGCAGTACTTC.

This CDR3 reads CASTGTQRRGTDTQYF. Here the CDR3 DNA reads TGTGCCAGCACCGGGACACAGCGTCGGGGCACAGATACGCAGTATTTT. The chain joins TRBV28 to TRBJ2-3, with D possibly matching TRBD1 (6 bases). Germline CDR1 and CDR2: MDHEN and SYDVKM. The V gene lost 7 bases and the J gene lost 1 base, with 18 bases spanning the gap. The CDR3 extends over 16 amino acids.

The chain uses TRBV19 and TRBJ1-1; D call uncertain. Germline lookup yields CDR1 LNHDA and CDR2 SQIVND (reference sequence). Trimming stripped 8 bases from V and 3 bases from J, with 13 bases between. The CDR3 length is 13 residues. The CDR3 bases are TGTGCCAGTTCCCGCCGGAGTCACACTGAAGCTTTCTTT. This codes for CASSRRSHTEAFF.

This chain's CDR3 is CASSEEGQGDEKLFF. In DNA, the CDR3 is TGTGCCAGCAGTGAAGAGGGACAGGGAGATGAAAAACTGTTTTTT. The chain employs TRBV6-1 and TRBJ1-4; 9 bases agree with TRBD1. J was trimmed by 6 bases and V by 1 base; bases with no gene match: 3. This CDR3 spans 15 amino acids. CDR1 and CDR2 from the germline V gene are MNHNS and SASEGT.

The CDR3, as DNA: TGTGCCAGCAGCTTAGATACCGGGTACGGGGCCAACGTCCTGACTTTC. Translated: CASSLDTGYGANVLTF. This chain links TRBV11-1 with TRBJ2-6, with unresolved D. The CDR3 covers 16 residues. Germline-derived CDR1 and CDR2 are SGHAT and FQDESV (reference sequence). Trimming took off 1 base at V and 4 bases at J, with 11 bases between the two ends.